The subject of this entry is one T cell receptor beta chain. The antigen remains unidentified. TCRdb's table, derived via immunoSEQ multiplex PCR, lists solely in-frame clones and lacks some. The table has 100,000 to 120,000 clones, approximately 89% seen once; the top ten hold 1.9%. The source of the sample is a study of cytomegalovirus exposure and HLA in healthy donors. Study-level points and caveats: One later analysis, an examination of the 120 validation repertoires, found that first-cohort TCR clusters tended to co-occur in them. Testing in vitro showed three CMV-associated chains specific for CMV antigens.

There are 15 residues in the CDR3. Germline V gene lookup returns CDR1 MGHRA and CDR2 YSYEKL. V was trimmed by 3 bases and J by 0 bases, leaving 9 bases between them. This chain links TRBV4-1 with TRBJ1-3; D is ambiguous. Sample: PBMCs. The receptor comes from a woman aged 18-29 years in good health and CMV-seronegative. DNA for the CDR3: TGCGCCAGCAGCCAGGCTTCGGGCTCTGGAAACACCATATATTTT. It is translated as CASSQASGSGNTIYF.